The following is a T cell receptor beta chain sequence with its context. The V gene's germline CDR1 is SGHTA and CDR2 FQGNSA. Germline trimming cut 5 bases from V and 0 bases from J; bases unmatched to any gene: 4. The CDR3 covers 16 residues. PCR employed 60 Vbeta and 13 Jbeta primers. TCRdb's table, derived via immunoSEQ multiplex PCR, lists solely in-frame clones and lacks some. The specimen's table records 50,000 or so clones. The source of the sample is a study of cytomegalovirus exposure and HLA in healthy donors. This receptor was identified in a man aged 45 to 65 in good health and CMV-seropositive. The sequencing input was PBMCs. The V and J genes are TRBV7-2 and TRBJ1-4; 9 nucleotides align to TRBD1. CDR3 sequence (DNA): TGTGCCAGCAGCGAACAGGGGGCCCCAACTAATGAAAAACTGTTTTTT. Protein product: CASSEQGAPTNEKLFF.